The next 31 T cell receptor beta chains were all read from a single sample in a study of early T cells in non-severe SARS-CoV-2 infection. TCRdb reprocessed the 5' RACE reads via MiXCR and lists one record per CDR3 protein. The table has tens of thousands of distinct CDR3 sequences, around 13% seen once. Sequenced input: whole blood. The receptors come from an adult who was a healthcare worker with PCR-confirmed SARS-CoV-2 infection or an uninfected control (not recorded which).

The CDR3 sequence: CASSHAQRWTDTQYF. The CDR3 DNA sequence: TGTGCCAGCAGCCACGCCCAGCGGTGGACAGATACGCAGTATTTT. The rearrangement links TRBV3-1 to TRBJ2-3; D may be TRBD2 (5 bases). The CDR3 runs to 15 residues. V was trimmed by 3 bases and J by 3 bases, leaving 13 bases between them. Germline-derived CDR1 and CDR2 are LGHDT and YNNKEL (reference sequence).

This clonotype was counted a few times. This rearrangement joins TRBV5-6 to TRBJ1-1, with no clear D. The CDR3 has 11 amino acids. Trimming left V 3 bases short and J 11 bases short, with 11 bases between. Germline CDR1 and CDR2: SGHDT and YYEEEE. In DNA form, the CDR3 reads TGTGCCAGCAGCTCTAGTCGGGAGGCTTTCTTT. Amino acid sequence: CASSSSREAFF. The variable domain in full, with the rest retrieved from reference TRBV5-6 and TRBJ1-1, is DAGVTQSPTHLIKTRGQQVTLRCSPKSGHDTVSWYQQALGQGPQFIFQYYEEEERQRGNFPDRFSGHQFPNYSSELNVNALLLGDSALYLCASSSSREAFFGQGTRLTVV.

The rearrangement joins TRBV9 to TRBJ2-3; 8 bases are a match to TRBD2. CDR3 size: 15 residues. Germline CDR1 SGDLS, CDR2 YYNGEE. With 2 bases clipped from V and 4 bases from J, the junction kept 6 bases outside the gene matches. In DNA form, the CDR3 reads TGTGCCAGCAGCGTCAGGCTAGCGGGCCCAGATACGCAGTATTTT. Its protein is CASSVRLAGPDTQYF.

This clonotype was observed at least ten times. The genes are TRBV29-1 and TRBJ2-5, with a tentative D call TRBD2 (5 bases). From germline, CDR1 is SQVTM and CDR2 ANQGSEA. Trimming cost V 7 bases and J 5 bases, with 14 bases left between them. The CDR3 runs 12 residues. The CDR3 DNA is TGCAGCGCTGATCGGGGTCCGGAGACCCAGTACTTC. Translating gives CSADRGPETQYF.

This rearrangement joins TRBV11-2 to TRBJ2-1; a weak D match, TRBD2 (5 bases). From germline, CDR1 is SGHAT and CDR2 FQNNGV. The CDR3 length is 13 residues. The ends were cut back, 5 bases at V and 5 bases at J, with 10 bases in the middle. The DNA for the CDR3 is TGTGCCAGCAGCCGCCCGGGAAACAATGAGCAGTTCTTC. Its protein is CASSRPGNNEQFF.

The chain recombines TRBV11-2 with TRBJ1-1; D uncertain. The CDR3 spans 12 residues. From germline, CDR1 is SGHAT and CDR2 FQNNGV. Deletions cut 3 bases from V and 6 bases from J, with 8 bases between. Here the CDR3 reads CASSFSLPEAFF. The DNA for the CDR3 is TGTGCCAGCAGCTTCTCTTTACCTGAAGCTTTCTTT.

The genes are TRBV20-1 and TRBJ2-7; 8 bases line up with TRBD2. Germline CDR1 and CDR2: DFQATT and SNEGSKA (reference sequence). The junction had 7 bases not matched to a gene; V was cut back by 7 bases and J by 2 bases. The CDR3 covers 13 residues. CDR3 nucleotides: TGCAGTGTAAGCGGGGGTCCCCCCTACGAGCAGTACTTC. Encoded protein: CSVSGGPPYEQYF.

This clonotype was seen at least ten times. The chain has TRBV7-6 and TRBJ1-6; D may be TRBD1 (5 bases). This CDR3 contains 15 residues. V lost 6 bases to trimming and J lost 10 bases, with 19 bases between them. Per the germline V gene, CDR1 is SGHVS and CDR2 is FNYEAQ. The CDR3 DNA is TGTGCCAGCAGGGCCCACCCTCAGGAGGGGTCACCCCTCCACTTT. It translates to CASRAHPQEGSPLHF.

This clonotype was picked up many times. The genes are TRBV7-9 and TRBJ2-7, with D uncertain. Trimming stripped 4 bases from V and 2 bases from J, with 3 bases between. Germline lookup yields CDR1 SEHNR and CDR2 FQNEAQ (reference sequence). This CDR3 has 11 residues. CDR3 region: CASSSPYEQYF. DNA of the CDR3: TGTGCCAGCAGCTCCCCCTACGAGCAGTACTTC.

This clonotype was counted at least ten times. CDR3 in DNA: TGCGCCAGCAGCTTGGACAGAGCTGGAGATACGCAGTATTTT. Encoded protein: CASSLDRAGDTQYF. The chain links TRBV5-1 to TRBJ2-3, with D uncertain. Germline loops: CDR1 SGHRS, CDR2 YFSETQ. The V end was cut by 0 bases, the J end by 5 bases, with 10 bases between. This CDR3 region has 14 residues.

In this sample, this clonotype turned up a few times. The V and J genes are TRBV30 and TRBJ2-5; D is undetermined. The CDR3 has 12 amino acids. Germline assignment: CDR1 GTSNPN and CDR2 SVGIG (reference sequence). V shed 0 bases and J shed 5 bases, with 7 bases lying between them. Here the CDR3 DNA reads TGTGCCTGGAGTGTACACGCTGAGACCCAGTACTTC. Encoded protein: CAWSVHAETQYF.

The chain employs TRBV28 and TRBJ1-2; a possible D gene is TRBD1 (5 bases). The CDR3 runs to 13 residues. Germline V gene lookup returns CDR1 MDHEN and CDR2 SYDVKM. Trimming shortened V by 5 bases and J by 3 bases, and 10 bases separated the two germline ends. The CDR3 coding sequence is TGTGCCAGCAGTCCAGGGCAGCACTATGGCTACACCTTC. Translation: CASSPGQHYGYTF.

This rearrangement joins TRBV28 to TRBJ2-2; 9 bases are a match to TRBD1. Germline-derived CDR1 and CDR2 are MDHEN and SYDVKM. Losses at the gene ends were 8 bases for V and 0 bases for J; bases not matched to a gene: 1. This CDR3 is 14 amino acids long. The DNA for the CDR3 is TGTGCCAGCCGGACAGGGGCGAACACCGGGGAGCTGTTTTTT. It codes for CASRTGANTGELFF.

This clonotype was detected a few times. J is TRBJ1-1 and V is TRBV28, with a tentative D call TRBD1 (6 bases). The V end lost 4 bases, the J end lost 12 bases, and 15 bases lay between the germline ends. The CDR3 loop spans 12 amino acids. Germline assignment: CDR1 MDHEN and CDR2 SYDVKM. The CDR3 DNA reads TGTGCCAGCAGTTCTCACAGGGCCGGAACTTTCTTT. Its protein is CASSSHRAGTFF.

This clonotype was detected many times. CDR3 sequence: CSARVGDRGTPDTQYF. The CDR3 nucleotides are TGCAGTGCTAGAGTTGGAGACAGGGGGACGCCAGATACGCAGTATTTT. This chain connects TRBV20-1 to TRBJ2-3; 9 bases align to TRBD1. After removal of 1 base from V and 4 bases from J, the junction contained 9 bases not matched to a gene. Looked up from germline, CDR1 is DFQATT and CDR2 is SNEGSKA (reference sequence). The CDR3 extends over 16 amino acids.

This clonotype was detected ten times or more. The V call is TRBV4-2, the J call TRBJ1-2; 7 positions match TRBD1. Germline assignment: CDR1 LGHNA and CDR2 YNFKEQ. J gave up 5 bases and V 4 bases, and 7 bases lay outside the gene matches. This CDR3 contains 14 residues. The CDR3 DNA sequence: TGTGCCAGCAGCCGGGACAGCTCGGCATATGGCTACACCTTC. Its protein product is CASSRDSSAYGYTF.

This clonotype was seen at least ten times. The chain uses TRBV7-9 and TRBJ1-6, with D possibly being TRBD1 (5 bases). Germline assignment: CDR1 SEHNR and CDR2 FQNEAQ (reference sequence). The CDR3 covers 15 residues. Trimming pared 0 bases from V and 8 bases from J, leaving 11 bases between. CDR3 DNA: TGTGCCAGCAGCTTAGCGTCAGGGTCTGATTCACCCCTCCACTTT. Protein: CASSLASGSDSPLHF. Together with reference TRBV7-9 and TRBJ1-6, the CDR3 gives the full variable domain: DTGVSQNPRHKITKRGQNVTFRCDPISEHNRLYWYRQTLGQGPEFLTYFQNEAQLEKSRLLSDRFSAERPKGSFSTLEIQRTEQGDSAMYLCASSLASGSDSPLHFGNGTRLTVT.

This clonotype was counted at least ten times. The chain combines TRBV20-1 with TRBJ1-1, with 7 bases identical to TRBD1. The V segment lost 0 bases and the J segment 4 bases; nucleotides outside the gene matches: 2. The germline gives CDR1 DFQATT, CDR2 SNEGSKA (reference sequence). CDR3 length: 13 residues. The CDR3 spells CSARDDRVTEAFF. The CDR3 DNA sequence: TGCAGTGCTAGAGATGACAGGGTCACTGAAGCTTTCTTT.

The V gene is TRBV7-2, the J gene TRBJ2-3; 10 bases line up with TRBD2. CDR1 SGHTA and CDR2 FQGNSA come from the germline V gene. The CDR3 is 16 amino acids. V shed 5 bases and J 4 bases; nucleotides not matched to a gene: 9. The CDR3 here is CASSPRVAGGPDTQYF. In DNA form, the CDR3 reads TGTGCCAGCAGCCCACGAGTAGCGGGGGGCCCAGATACGCAGTATTTT.

Written as DNA, the CDR3 is TGTGCCAGCAGCTTAGATCCCGTAAGCTCTGGAAACACCATATATTTT. Translating gives CASSLDPVSSGNTIYF. V is TRBV7-9 and J is TRBJ1-3; unclear D gene. V was clipped by 1 base and J by 0 bases, with 10 bases between them. The CDR3 sequence is 16 residues long. The germline V gene encodes CDR1 SEHNR and CDR2 FQNEAQ (reference sequence). The complete variable domain, with remaining parts taken from reference TRBV7-9 and TRBJ1-3, reads DTGVSQNPRHKITKRGQNVTFRCDPISEHNRLYWYRQTLGQGPEFLTYFQNEAQLEKSRLLSDRFSAERPKGSFSTLEIQRTEQGDSAMYLCASSLDPVSSGNTIYFGEGSWLTVV.

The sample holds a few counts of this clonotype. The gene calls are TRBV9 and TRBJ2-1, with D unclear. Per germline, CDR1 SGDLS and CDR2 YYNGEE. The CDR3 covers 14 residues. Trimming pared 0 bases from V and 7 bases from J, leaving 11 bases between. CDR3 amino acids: CASSVGSLVNEQFF. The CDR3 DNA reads TGTGCCAGCAGCGTAGGCAGTTTGGTAAATGAGCAGTTCTTC.

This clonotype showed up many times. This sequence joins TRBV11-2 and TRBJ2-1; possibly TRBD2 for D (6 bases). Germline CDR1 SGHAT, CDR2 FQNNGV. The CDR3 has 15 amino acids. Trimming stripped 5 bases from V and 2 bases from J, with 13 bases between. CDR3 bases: TGTGCCAGCAGCCCCGGGGCGGGGCCCTACAATGAGCAGTTCTTC. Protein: CASSPGAGPYNEQFF. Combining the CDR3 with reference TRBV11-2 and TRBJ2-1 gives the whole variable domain EAGVAQSPRYKIIEKRQSVAFWCNPISGHATLYWYQQILGQGPKLLIQFQNNGVVDDSQLPKDRFSAERLKGVDSTLKIQPAKLEDSAVYLCASSPGAGPYNEQFFGPGTRLTVL.

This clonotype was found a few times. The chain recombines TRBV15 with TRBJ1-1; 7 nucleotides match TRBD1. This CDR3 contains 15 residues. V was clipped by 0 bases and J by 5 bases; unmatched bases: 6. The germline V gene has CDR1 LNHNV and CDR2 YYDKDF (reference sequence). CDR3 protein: CATSRDPQGETEAFF. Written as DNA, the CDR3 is TGTGCCACCAGCAGAGATCCCCAGGGGGAGACTGAAGCTTTCTTT.

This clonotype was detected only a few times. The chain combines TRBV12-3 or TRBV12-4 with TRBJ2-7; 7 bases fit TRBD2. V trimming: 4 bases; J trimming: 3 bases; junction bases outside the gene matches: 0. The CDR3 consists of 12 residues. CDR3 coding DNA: TGTGCCAGCAGTTGGGGGGGCTACGAGCAGTACTTC. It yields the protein CASSWGGYEQYF.

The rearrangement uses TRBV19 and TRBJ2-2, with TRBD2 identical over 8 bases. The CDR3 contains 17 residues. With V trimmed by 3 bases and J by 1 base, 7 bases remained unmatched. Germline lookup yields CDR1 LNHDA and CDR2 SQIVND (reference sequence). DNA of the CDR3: TGTGCCAGTAGTATTCTCCCAGCGGGGGAGAACACCGGGGAGCTGTTTTTT. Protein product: CASSILPAGENTGELFF.

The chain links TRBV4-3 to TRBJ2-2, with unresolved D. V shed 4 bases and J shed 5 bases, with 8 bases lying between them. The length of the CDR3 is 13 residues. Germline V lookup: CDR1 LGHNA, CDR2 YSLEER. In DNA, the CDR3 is TGCGCCAGCAGCCTAGTGGGGACCGGGGAGCTGTTTTTT. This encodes CASSLVGTGELFF.

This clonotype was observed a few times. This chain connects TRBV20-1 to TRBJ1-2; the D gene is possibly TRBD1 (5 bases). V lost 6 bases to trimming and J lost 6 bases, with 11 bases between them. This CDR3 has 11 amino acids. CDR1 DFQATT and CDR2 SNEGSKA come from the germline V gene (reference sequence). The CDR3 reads CSAGAGHGYTF. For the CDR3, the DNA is TGCAGTGCAGGGGCAGGGCATGGCTACACCTTC.

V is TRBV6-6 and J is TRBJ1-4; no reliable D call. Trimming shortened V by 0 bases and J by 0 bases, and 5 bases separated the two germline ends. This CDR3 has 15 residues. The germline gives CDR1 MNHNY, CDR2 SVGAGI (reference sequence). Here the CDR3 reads CASSYSGPTNEKLFF. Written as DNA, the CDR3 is TGTGCCAGCAGTTACTCGGGCCCAACTAATGAAAAACTGTTTTTT.

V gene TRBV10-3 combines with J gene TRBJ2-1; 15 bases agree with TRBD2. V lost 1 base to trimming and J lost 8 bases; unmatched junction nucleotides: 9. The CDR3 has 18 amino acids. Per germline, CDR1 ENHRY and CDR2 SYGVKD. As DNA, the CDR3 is TGTGCCATCAGTGAGTTCAGGACTAGCGGGGGGGCCGAGGATGAGCAGTTCTTC. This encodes CAISEFRTSGGAEDEQFF.

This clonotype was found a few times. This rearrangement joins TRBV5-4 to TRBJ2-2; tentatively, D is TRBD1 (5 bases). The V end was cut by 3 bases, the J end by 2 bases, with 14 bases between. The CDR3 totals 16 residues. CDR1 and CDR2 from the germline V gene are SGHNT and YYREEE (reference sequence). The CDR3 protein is CASSSLRGPNTGELFF. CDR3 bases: TGTGCCAGCAGCTCCCTTAGGGGTCCTAACACCGGGGAGCTGTTTTTT.

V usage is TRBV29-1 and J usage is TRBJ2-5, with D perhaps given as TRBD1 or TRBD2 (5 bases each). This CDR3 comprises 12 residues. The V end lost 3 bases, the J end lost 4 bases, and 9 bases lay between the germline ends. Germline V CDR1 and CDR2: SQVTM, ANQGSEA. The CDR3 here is CSVELGGETQYF. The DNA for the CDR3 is TGCAGCGTTGAGCTTGGGGGAGAGACCCAGTACTTC.